The present entry profiles one T cell receptor (beta chain) with its context. Molecular barcoded adaptors covering alpha/delta and beta/gamma chains were used on 400 ng RNA. TCRdb itself ran the reads through MiXCR, one entry per CDR3 protein. The sample consists of over 45,000 distinct CDR3 sequences, 20% to 25% of them appearing once. The data stem from a study of read filtering for tumor transcriptome and immune sequencing. About the study: Patients were approximately 17 male and around 15 female, mean age around 67 years, range about 45 to 85. RNA-seq yielded only roughly 85 to 1,400 TCR reads, IR-seq about 3.5 to 10.27 million.

Deletions cut 9 bases from V and 3 bases from J, with 14 bases between. Germline CDR1 is KGHDR and CDR2 is SFDVKD. This CDR3 region has 14 residues. Every patient had bone marrow sampled while the disease was active. The J gene is TRBJ1-5, the V gene TRBV24-1; possibly TRBD1 for D (5 bases). The receptor was derived from a donor at least 40 years old with multiple myeloma. Sequencing input: a population of CD138-negative cells sorted from bone marrow. The CDR3 DNA follows: TGTGCCACCGGGGAGGGGATGACCAATCAGCCCCAGCATTTT. This translates into CATGEGMTNQPQHF.